Below are 11 T cell receptor beta chains sequenced from a single sample in a study of blood T cell repertoires in COVID-19. Profiling relied on immunoSEQ multiplex PCR, and the TCRdb table lists in-frame clones only, not all of them. This sample has under 300,000 clones, with more than 65% found just once. The sample was PBMCs or T cells enriched from blood (not recorded which). The receptors come from a man between 45 and 60 years old who had recovered from COVID-19.

The V gene is TRBV19, the J gene TRBJ1-4; TRBD1 aligns across 8 bases. This CDR3 has 15 residues. The germline V gene has CDR1 LNHDA and CDR2 SQIVND (reference sequence). Trimming at V came to 6 bases and at J to 8 bases, leaving 11 bases not matched to a gene. In DNA form, the CDR3 reads TGTGCCAGTAGCCCAGGGGGCTTCTTCAAGGAAAAACTGTTTTTT. Translated, it gives CASSPGGFFKEKLFF.

V gene TRBV5-1 combines with J gene TRBJ1-1; 7 bases line up with TRBD1. Germline V lookup: CDR1 SGHRS, CDR2 YFSETQ. The CDR3 is 13 residues long. V lost 4 bases, J lost 1 base, and 1 base stayed unmatched. The CDR3 protein is CASSRDRNTEAFF. The CDR3, as DNA: TGCGCCAGCAGCAGGGACAGGAACACTGAAGCTTTCTTT.

This clone has only a few counts. The V gene is TRBV19, the J gene TRBJ1-1, with D possibly TRBD1 on 6 matching bases. Germline-derived CDR1 and CDR2 are LNHDA and SQIVND (reference sequence). Trimming took off 1 base at V and 10 bases at J, with 16 bases between the two ends. The length of the CDR3 is 14 residues. The CDR3 region is CASSIVGGGAGAFF. The CDR3 DNA reads as TGTGCCAGTAGTATAGTAGGAGGGGGGGCAGGAGCTTTCTTT.

This chain links TRBV11-2 with TRBJ1-1; TRBD1 agrees at 8 bases. The CDR3 spans 13 residues. The V segment lost 3 bases and the J segment 11 bases; nucleotides outside the gene matches: 8. CDR1 is SGHAT and CDR2 is FQNNGV in the germline V gene. CDR3 sequence: CASSLGAGGKAFF. For the CDR3, the DNA is TGTGCCAGCAGCTTGGGGGCAGGGGGCAAGGCTTTCTTT.

This chain uses TRBV29-1 with TRBJ1-5; D is unresolved. This CDR3 is 14 amino acids long. Germline CDR1 and CDR2: SQVTM and ANQGSEA. Trimming left V 4 bases short and J 2 bases short, with 12 bases between. The CDR3 spells CSVVWWPGNQPQHF. In DNA, the CDR3 is TGCAGCGTTGTTTGGTGGCCCGGCAATCAGCCCCAGCATTTT.

The V call is TRBV9, the J call TRBJ2-7, with 8 bases aligning to TRBD2. With 0 bases clipped from V and 4 bases from J, the junction kept 6 bases outside the gene matches. Germline V lookup: CDR1 SGDLS, CDR2 YYNGEE. The CDR3 spans 15 residues. CDR3 protein: CASSVAGTSDYEQYF. The CDR3 bases are TGTGCCAGCAGCGTAGCCGGGACTAGTGATTACGAGCAGTACTTC.

This clone was seen only once. The chain couples TRBV11-2 to TRBJ1-6; D possibly corresponds to TRBD1 (6 bases). The V end was cut by 5 bases, the J end by 8 bases, with 10 bases between. CDR3 length: 13 amino acids. Germline CDR1 SGHAT, CDR2 FQNNGV. CDR3 bases: TGTGCCAGCAGCATTAAGGGGGATTCACCCCTCCACTTT. Translating gives CASSIKGDSPLHF.

V and J are TRBV7-9 and TRBJ1-4; 8 bases match TRBD1. The V gene end was trimmed by 4 bases and the J gene end by 4 bases; junction bases not matched to a gene: 5. The CDR3 totals 15 residues. The germline V gene has CDR1 SEHNR and CDR2 FQNEAQ (reference sequence). As DNA, the CDR3 is TGTGCCAGCAGCTCACGGACAGGGCTTAATGAAAAACTGTTTTTT. This encodes CASSSRTGLNEKLFF.

In this sample, this clone turned up a few times. This chain links TRBV25-1 with TRBJ1-5; possible D gene TRBD1, 5 bases. The CDR3 runs to 15 residues. Trimming stripped 4 bases from V and 3 bases from J, with 13 bases between. Germline values: CDR1 MGHDK, CDR2 SYGVNS. This CDR3 is CASSVGDRDNQPQHF. As DNA, the CDR3 is TGTGCCAGCAGTGTAGGAGACAGAGACAATCAGCCCCAGCATTTT.

This chain links TRBV7-2 with TRBJ2-2; perhaps TRBD1 as D (6 bases). The CDR3 is made up of 16 amino acids. The germline V and J ends were trimmed by 4 bases and 3 bases, with 15 bases remaining between them. Looked up from germline, CDR1 is SGHTA and CDR2 is FQGNSA. CDR3 loop: CASSSNRGLDTGELFF. The CDR3 DNA follows: TGTGCCAGCAGCTCCAATAGGGGGTTAGACACCGGGGAGCTGTTTTTT. The full variable domain, completed using reference TRBV7-2 and TRBJ2-2, is GAGVSQSPSNKVTEKGKDVELRCDPISGHTALYWYRQSLGQGLEFLIYFQGNSAPDKSGLPSDRFSAERTGGSVSTLTIQRTQQEDSAVYLCASSSNRGLDTGELFFGEGSRLTVL.

The chain is built from TRBV6-5 and TRBJ2-1; perhaps TRBD2 as D (5 bases). V was trimmed by 6 bases and J by 0 bases, leaving 12 bases between them. Germline values: CDR1 MNHEY, CDR2 SVGAGI. This CDR3 has 15 residues. The CDR3 nucleotides are TGTGCCAGCAGCGTGGACTGGAGCTCCTACAATGAGCAGTTCTTC. This gives the protein CASSVDWSSYNEQFF.